This T cell receptor beta chain was identified during a study of CD8 T cells in Susac syndrome. This CDR3 has 14 amino acids. The germline V gene has CDR1 MDHEN and CDR2 SYDVKM. Trimming removed 6 bases at V and 3 bases at J, with 15 bases between. RNA totalling 0.5 to 1 ug underwent reverse transcription with random hexamers. TCR beta CDR3 was amplified by immunoSEQ covering 54 Vbeta and 13 Jbeta. TCRdb redid the calling of the immunoSEQ multiplex PCR reads with MiXCR, one entry per CDR3 protein. The sample consists of under 200,000 distinct CDR3 sequences, just under 95% of them appearing once. Healthy donors acted as controls, with matching for age and sex. Bulk CD8+ and CD4+ cells came from magnetic negative isolation; CD8+ TEMRA by FACS.

Source material: CD4+ T cells from PBMCs. The chain uses TRBV28 and TRBJ2-7; tentative D call: TRBD1 (6 bases). The sequence came from a human donor in good health. In DNA form, the CDR3 reads TGTGCCAGCAGCAAAGACAGGCGATACTACGAGCAGTACTTC. It encodes CASSKDRRYYEQYF.